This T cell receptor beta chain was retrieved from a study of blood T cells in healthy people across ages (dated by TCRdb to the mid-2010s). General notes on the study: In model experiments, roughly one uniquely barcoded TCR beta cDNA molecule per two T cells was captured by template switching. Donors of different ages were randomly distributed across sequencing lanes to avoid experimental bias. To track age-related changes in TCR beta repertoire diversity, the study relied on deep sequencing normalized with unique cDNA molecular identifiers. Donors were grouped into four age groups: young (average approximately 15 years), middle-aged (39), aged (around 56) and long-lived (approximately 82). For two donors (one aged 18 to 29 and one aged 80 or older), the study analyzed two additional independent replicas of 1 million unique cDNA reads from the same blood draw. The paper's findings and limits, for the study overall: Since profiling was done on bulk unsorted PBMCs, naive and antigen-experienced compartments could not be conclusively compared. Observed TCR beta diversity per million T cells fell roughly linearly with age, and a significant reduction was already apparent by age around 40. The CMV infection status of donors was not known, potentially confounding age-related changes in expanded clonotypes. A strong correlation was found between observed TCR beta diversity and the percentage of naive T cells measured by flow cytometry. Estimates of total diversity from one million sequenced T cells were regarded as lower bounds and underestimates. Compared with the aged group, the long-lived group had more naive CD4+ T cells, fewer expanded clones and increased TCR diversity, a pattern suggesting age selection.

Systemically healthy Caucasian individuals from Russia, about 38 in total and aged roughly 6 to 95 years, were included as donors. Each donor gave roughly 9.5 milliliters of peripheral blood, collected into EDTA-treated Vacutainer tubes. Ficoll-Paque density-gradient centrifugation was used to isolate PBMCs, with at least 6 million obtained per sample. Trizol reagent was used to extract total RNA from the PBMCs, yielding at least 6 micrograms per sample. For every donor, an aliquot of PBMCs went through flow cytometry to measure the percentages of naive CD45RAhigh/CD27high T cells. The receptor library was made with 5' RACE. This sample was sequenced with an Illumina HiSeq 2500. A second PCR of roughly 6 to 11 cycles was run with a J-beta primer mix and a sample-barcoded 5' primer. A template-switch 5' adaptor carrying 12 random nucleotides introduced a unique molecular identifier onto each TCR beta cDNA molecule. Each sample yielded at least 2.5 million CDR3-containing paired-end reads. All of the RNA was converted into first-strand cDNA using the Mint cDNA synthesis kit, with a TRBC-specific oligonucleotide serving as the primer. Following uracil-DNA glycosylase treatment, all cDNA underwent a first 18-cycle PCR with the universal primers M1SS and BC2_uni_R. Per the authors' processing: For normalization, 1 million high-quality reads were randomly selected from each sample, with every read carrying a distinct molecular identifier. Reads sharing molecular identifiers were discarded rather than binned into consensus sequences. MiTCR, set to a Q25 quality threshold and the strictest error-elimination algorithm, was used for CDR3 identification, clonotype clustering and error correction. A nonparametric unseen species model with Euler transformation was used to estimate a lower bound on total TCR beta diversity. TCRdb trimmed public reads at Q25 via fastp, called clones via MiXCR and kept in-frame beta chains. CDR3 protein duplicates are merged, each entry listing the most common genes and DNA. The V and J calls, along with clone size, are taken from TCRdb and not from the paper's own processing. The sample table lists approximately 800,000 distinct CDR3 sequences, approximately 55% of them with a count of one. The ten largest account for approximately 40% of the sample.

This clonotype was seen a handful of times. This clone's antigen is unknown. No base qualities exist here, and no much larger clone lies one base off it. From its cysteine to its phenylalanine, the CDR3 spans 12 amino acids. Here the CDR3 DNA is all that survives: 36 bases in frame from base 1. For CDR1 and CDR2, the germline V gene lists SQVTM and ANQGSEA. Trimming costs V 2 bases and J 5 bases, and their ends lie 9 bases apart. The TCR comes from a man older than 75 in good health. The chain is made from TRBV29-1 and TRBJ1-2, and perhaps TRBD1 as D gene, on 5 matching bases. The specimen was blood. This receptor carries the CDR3 CSVEKGKYGYTF. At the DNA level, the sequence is TGCAGCGTTGAAAAGGGGAAGTATGGCTACACCTTC.